Shown below are 5 T cell receptor beta chains from a single sample sequenced in a study of T cell changes during pregnancy in multiple sclerosis. Profiling relied on immunoSEQ multiplex PCR, and the TCRdb table lists in-frame clones only, not all of them. The sample lists more than 55,000 clones, 90% occurring once. Sequencing used peripheral blood, obtained in the third trimester of pregnancy. The receptor source for this set is a female donor in good health, enrolled as a control in a pregnancy study.

This clone was observed once. This chain joins TRBV30 and TRBJ2-3; 8 nucleotides line up with TRBD1. The V and J ends lost 1 base and 2 bases, in that order; junction bases with no gene match: 5. The length of the CDR3 is 15 residues. Germline CDR1 and CDR2: GTSNPN and SVGIG (reference sequence). The CDR3 region is CAWSDRDRFTDTQYF. CDR3 nucleotide sequence: TGTGCCTGGAGTGACCGGGACAGGTTCACAGATACGCAGTATTTT.

The chain links TRBV5-6 to TRBJ2-7; 13 nucleotides align to TRBD2. CDR3 length equals 15 residues. Germline-derived CDR1 and CDR2 are SGHDT and YYEEEE. Trimming removed 3 bases from V and 6 bases from J; junction bases left unmatched: 6. The CDR3: CASSSLLAGGGEQYF. CDR3 coding DNA: TGTGCCAGCAGCTCCCTACTAGCGGGAGGGGGCGAGCAGTACTTC.

The J gene is TRBJ2-5, the V gene TRBV10-3, with TRBD2 matching over 8 bases. The CDR3 contains 15 residues. Germline V gene lookup returns CDR1 ENHRY and CDR2 SYGVKD. V was clipped by 6 bases and J by 5 bases; unmatched bases: 11. CDR3 sequence reads: CAIRVSGTTRETQYF. The CDR3 DNA reads as TGTGCCATCAGGGTTAGCGGGACGACGCGGGAGACCCAGTACTTC.

The chain joins TRBV2 to TRBJ2-1, with D perhaps TRBD1 (5 bases). This CDR3 contains 13 residues. V lost 7 bases and J 2 bases, leaving 9 bases between the germline ends. CDR1 is SNHLY and CDR2 is FYNNEI in the germline V gene. CDR3 sequence (DNA): TGTGCCAGCACCAAGGACACCTACAATGAGCAGTTCTTC. Translation gives CASTKDTYNEQFF.

V usage is TRBV29-1 and J usage is TRBJ2-3; 8 bases fit TRBD2. The trim removed 6 bases at V and 9 bases at J, leaving 14 bases unmatched. Germline CDR1 and CDR2: SQVTM and ANQGSEA. The CDR3 covers 14 residues. The CDR3 loop reads CSVEKGRGGGTQYF. CDR3 in DNA: TGCAGCGTCGAGAAGGGACGGGGGGGAGGCACGCAGTATTTT.